This TCR beta chain comes out of a study of CD8+CD57+ T cells in acquired aplastic anemia. Study-wide findings and caveats: No significant patient-versus-control difference appeared in CD8+ Simpson's diversity.

Germline-derived CDR1 and CDR2 are SGDLS and YYNGEE. The CDR3 is made up of 17 amino acids. V was pared by 0 bases and J by 2 bases, with 16 bases between. TCR beta VDJ and CDR3 profiles were obtained from a genomic DNA template. In TCRdb, the reads were re-called with MiXCR into one record per CDR3 protein. The repertoire holds under 350,000 distinct CDR3 sequences, with roughly 61% as singletons. Comment on this clonotype: The target antigen is unknown.

The patients chosen for sequencing had shown expansion of CD8+CD57+ cells (detected by flow cytometry). Patients, without exception, had severe acquired aplastic anemia. At blood sampling, none of the patients had yet received therapy. The chain joins TRBV9 to TRBJ2-3; perhaps TRBD2 as D (6 bases). The clonotype was recovered from a human donor with aplastic anemia. The sample was sorted CD4+, CD8+, or CD8+CD57+ T cells (not recorded which) from PBMCs. In nucleotides, the CDR3 is TGTGCCAGCAGCGTAGAGGGGCGCGGCGGGGCCACAGATACGCAGTATTTT. It encodes CASSVEGRGGATDTQYF.